A selection of T cell receptor beta chains follows, all from one sample in a study of OX40 agonist ivuxolimab in advanced cancers. TCRdb's copy holds only in-frame clones and misses some; the assay was immunoSEQ multiplex PCR. Counted here are some 68,000 clones, around 89% occurring once; the ten biggest clones make up 0.8% to 1.3%. Material: CD4+ or CD8+ T cells sorted from blood, obtained in a trial of the OX40 agonist ivuxolimab. The receptors come from an adult with an advanced solid tumor such as melanoma, head and neck, liver or kidney cancer. Each CDR3 is given with its conserved first and last residue. Fields, in order: V gene, J gene, CDR3 protein.

TRBV2	TRBJ2-3	CASSPSDTQYF
TRBV5-1	TRBJ1-1	CASSLDPIGNTEAFF
TRBV5-1	TRBJ2-2	CASTFLTGELFF
TRBV4-2	TRBJ1-2	CASSQGAGWGYGYTF
TRBV5-6	TRBJ2-3	CASSIRGQTDTQYF
TRBV6-1	TRBJ1-1	CASSEGLSNTEAFF
TRBV5-1	TRBJ2-3	CASMGGNTQYF
TRBV18	TRBJ1-2	CASSPRGQVGQRDAGYTF
TRBV5-1	TRBJ2-2	CASSAPSDTGELFF
TRBV7-2	TRBJ2-7	CASSFSLGAEQYF
TRBV7-2	TRBJ2-3	CASSLVGQERPDTQYF
TRBV4-1	TRBJ1-2	CASSQLGRQEGYTF
TRBV10-2	TRBJ2-7	CASGSSGGPHEQYF
TRBV6-6	TRBJ1-5	CASTLPGQPQHF
TRBV2	TRBJ1-1	CASRGDARGAFF
TRBV27	TRBJ1-5	CASRGQGSHGQPQHF
TRBV28	TRBJ1-1	CASSPWGQANTEAFF
TRBV5-8	TRBJ1-1	CASSLSRDTPENTEAFF
TRBV4-1	TRBJ2-2	CASSREGPPSGELFF
TRBV29-1	TRBJ2-7	CSVQPGQGAYEQYF
TRBV11-2	TRBJ2-2	CASSPKTRSAGGELFF